Each of the 9 T cell receptor beta chains below was sequenced from the same sample in a study of PD-L1 blockade in urothelial cancer. Libraries were prepared by immunoSEQ multiplex PCR; TCRdb keeps only in-frame clonotypes and omits some of them. The table has about 52,000 clones, approximately 81% seen once; the top ten hold 4%. Time point here: pretreatment peripheral blood. The sequenced sample was PBMCs, obtained around atezolizumab (anti-PD-L1) treatment. The origin of the receptors is a man aged 65 to 85 with urothelial cancer.

This rearrangement joins TRBV5-4 to TRBJ2-7, with a weak D call TRBD2 (6 bases). This CDR3 spans 15 amino acids. V lost 1 base to trimming and J lost 4 bases, with 15 bases between them. Germline V CDR1 and CDR2: SGHNT, YYREEE (reference sequence). CDR3 sequence: CASSLSTGTQYEQYF. Here the CDR3 DNA reads TGTGCCAGCAGCTTGTCTACCGGGACTCAATACGAGCAGTACTTC.

This chain joins TRBV5-5 and TRBJ2-7; D possibly corresponds to TRBD2 (6 bases). The CDR3 runs 16 residues. Germline CDR1 reads SGHKS; CDR2 reads YYEKEE (reference sequence). V was clipped by 0 bases and J by 7 bases, with 20 bases between them. The CDR3 bases are TGTGCCAGCAGCTTGGGCGGACGGGGACTCAACTGGGAGCAGTACTTC. Protein: CASSLGGRGLNWEQYF.

The chain is built from TRBV5-4 and TRBJ1-2; D may be TRBD1 (6 bases). Trimming pared 0 bases from V and 4 bases from J, leaving 7 bases between. CDR3 size: 13 residues. Germline CDR1 is SGHNT and CDR2 is YYREEE (reference sequence). The CDR3 nucleotides read TGTGCCAGCAGCTTGGGGGACACCTATGGCTACACCTTC. Translated, it gives CASSLGDTYGYTF.

V usage is TRBV5-1 and J usage is TRBJ2-2; D is perhaps TRBD2 (6 bases). Germline CDR1 SGHRS, CDR2 YFSETQ. The CDR3 covers 13 residues. With 6 bases removed from V and 4 bases from J, the gap between germline ends came to 10 bases. The CDR3 sequence: CASNNGGTGELFF. Written as DNA, the CDR3 is TGCGCCAGCAATAACGGGGGCACCGGGGAGCTGTTTTTT.

CDR3 residues: CASTSGISNQPQHF. Written as DNA, the CDR3 is TGTGCCAGCACCTCAGGGATCTCCAATCAGCCCCAGCATTTT. The V gene is TRBV7-9, the J gene TRBJ1-5; tentatively, D is TRBD1 (5 bases). V lost 7 bases, J lost 3 bases, and 13 bases lay in between. This CDR3 is built from 14 residues. Germline V gene data show CDR1 as SEHNR and CDR2 as FQNEAQ (reference sequence).

This clone turned up a few times. This chain links TRBV5-3 with TRBJ1-4; 9 bases are shared with TRBD1. TRBV5-3 is sorted into the ORF group, with uncertain function. V lost 1 base, J lost 7 bases, and 8 bases stayed unmatched. The CDR3 extends over 16 amino acids. In nucleotides, the CDR3 is TGTGCCAGAAGCTTGTTTACGGGACAGGGAGGTGAAAAACTGTTTTTT. It specifies CARSLFTGQGGEKLFF.

The chain links TRBV6-1 to TRBJ1-2, with D tentatively TRBD1 (6 bases). The CDR3 spans 13 residues. Per germline, CDR1 MNHNS and CDR2 SASEGT. The V end lost 4 bases, the J end lost 1 base, and 7 bases lay between the germline ends. The CDR3 sequence: CASSGTVNYGYTF. The DNA for the CDR3 is TGTGCCAGCAGTGGGACAGTTAACTATGGCTACACCTTC.

This chain connects TRBV11-3 to TRBJ2-3; TRBD1 is a possible D gene (6 bases). V was clipped by 1 base and J by 1 base, with 6 bases between them. Germline V gene lookup returns CDR1 SGHNT and CDR2 YENEEA. The CDR3 loop spans 14 amino acids. The CDR3 DNA follows: TGTGCCAGCAGCTTAGGGACAGGCACAGATACGCAGTATTTT. It specifies CASSLGTGTDTQYF.

This clone was seen repeatedly, ten times or more. The same CDR3 also results from other DNA sequences found in this sample. The chain links TRBV19 to TRBJ1-2, with D possibly being TRBD1 (6 bases). This CDR3 region has 13 residues. Germline values: CDR1 LNHDA, CDR2 SQIVND (reference sequence). V lost 9 bases to trimming and J lost 7 bases, with 18 bases between them. The CDR3 protein is CASRGRRQGGYTF. CDR3 coding DNA: TGTGCCAGCAGGGGTAGGCGTCAGGGTGGCTACACCTTC. The complete variable domain, with remaining parts taken from reference TRBV19 and TRBJ1-2, reads DGGITQSPKYLFRKEGQNVTLSCEQNLNHDAMYWYRQDPGQGLRLIYYSQIVNDFQKGDIAEGYSVSREKKESFPLTVTSAQKNPTAFYLCASRGRRQGGYTFGSGTRLTVV.